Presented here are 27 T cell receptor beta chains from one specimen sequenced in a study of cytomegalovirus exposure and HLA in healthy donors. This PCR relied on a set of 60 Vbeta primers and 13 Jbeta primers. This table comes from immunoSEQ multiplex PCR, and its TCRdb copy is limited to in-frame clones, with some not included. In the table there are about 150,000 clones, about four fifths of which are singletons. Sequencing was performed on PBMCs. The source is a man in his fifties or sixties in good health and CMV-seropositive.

The CDR3 reads CASGMGGTSGRAGSYNEQFF. Here the CDR3 DNA reads TGTGCCAGCGGTATGGGTGGGACTAGCGGGAGGGCCGGGTCCTACAATGAGCAGTTCTTC. This chain uses TRBV28 with TRBJ2-1; 16 bases are shared with TRBD2. V lost 8 bases, J lost 1 base, and 14 bases stayed unmatched. Germline CDR1 is MDHEN and CDR2 is SYDVKM. This CDR3 has 20 residues. The whole variable domain, filled in from reference TRBV28 and TRBJ2-1, reads DVKVTQSSRYLVKRTGEKVFLECVQDMDHENMFWYRQDPGLGLRLIYFSYDVKMKEKGDIPEGYSVSREKKERFSLILESASTNQTSMYLCASGMGGTSGRAGSYNEQFFGPGTRLTVL.

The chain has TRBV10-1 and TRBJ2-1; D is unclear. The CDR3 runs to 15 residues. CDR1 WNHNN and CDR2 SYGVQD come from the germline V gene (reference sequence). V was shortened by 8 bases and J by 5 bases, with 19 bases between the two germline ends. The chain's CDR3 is CASAPSRLTHNEQFF. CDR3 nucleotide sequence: TGCGCCAGCGCCCCCTCGCGACTTACGCACAATGAGCAGTTCTTC.

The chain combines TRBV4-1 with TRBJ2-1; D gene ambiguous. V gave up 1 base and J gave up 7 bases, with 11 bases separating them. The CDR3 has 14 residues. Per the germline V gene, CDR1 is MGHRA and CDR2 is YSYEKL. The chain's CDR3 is CASSQVLLLNEQFF. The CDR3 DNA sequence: TGCGCCAGCAGCCAAGTACTATTACTTAATGAGCAGTTCTTC.

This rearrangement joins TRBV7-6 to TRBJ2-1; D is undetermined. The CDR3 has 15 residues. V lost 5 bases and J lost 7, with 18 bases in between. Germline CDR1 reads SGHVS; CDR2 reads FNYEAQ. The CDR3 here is CASSRGLMKENEQFF. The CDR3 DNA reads TGTGCCAGCAGCCGCGGCCTCATGAAGGAAAATGAGCAGTTCTTC. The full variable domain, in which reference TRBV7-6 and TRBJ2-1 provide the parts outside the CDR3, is GAGVSQSPRYKVTKRGQDVALRCDPISGHVSLYWYRQALGQGPEFLTYFNYEAQQDKSGLPNDRFSAERPEGSISTLTIQRTEQRDSAMYRCASSRGLMKENEQFFGPGTRLTVL.

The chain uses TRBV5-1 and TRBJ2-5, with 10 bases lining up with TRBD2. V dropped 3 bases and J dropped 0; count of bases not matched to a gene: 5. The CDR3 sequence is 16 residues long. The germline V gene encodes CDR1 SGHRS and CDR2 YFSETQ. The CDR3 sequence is CASSSRLAGDQETQYF. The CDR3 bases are TGCGCCAGCAGCTCTCGACTAGCGGGTGACCAAGAGACCCAGTACTTC.

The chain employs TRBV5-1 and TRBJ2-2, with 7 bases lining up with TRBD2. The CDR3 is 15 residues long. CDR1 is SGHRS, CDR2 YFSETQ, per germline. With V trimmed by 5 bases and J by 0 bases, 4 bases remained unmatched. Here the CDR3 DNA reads TGCGCCAGCAGAGAAGGACTAGCGAACACCGGGGAGCTGTTTTTT. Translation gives CASREGLANTGELFF. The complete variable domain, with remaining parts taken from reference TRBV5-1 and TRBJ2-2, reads KAGVTQTPRYLIKTRGQQVTLSCSPISGHRSVSWYQQTPGQGLQFLFEYFSETQRNKGNFPGRFSGRQFSNSRSEMNVSTLELGDSALYLCASREGLANTGELFFGEGSRLTVL.

CDR3 amino acids: CASSFQGGGEKLFF. The CDR3 DNA is TGTGCCAGCAGCTTTCAGGGAGGGGGTGAAAAACTGTTTTTT. The rearrangement uses TRBV5-6 and TRBJ1-4, with a possible D match to TRBD1 (6 bases). V lost 2 bases and J 7 bases, leaving 12 bases between the germline ends. From germline, CDR1 is SGHDT and CDR2 YYEEEE. There are 14 residues in the CDR3. Full variable domain (outside the CDR3, taken from reference TRBV5-6 and TRBJ1-4): DAGVTQSPTHLIKTRGQQVTLRCSPKSGHDTVSWYQQALGQGPQFIFQYYEEEERQRGNFPDRFSGHQFPNYSSELNVNALLLGDSALYLCASSFQGGGEKLFFGSGTQLSVL.

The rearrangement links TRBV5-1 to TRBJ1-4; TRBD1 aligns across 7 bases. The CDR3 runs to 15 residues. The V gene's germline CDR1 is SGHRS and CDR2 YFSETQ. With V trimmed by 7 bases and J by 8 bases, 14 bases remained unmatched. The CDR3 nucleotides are TGCGCCAGCGGACCTGAAGGGGGCTGGGGGGAAAAACTGTTTTTT. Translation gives CASGPEGGWGEKLFF.

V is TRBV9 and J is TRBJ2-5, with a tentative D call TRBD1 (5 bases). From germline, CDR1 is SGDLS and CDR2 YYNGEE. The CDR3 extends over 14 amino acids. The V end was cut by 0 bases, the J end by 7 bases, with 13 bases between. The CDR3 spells CASSVGGAAGTQYF. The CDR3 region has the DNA TGTGCCAGCAGCGTAGGGGGCGCGGCAGGGACCCAGTACTTC.

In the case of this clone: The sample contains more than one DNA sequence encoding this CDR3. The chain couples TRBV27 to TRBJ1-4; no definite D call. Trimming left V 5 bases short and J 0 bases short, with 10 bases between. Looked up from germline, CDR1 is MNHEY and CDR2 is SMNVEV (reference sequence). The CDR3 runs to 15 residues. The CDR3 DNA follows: TGTGCCAGCAGTCTCAGCCGGGCAACTAATGAAAAACTGTTTTTT. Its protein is CASSLSRATNEKLFF.

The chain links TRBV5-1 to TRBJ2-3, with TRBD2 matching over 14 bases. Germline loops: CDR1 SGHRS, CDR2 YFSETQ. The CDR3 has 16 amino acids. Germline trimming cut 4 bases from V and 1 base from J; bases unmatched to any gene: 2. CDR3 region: CASSLGLAGGTDTQYF. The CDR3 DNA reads TGCGCCAGCAGCCTGGGACTAGCGGGGGGCACAGATACGCAGTATTTT.

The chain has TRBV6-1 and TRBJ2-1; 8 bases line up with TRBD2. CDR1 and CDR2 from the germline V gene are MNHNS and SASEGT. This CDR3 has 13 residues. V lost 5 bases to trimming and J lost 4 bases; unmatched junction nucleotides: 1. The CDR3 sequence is CASSREGYNEQFF. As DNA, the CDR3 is TGTGCCAGCAGTCGGGAGGGTTACAATGAGCAGTTCTTC.

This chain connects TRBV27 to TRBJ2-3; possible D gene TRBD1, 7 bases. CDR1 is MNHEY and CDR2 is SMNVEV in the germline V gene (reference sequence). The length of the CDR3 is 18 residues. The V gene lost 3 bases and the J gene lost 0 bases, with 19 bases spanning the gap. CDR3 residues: CASSFGQGGGGSTDTQYF. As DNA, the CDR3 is TGTGCCAGCAGTTTCGGGCAGGGGGGCGGAGGGAGCACAGATACGCAGTATTTT.

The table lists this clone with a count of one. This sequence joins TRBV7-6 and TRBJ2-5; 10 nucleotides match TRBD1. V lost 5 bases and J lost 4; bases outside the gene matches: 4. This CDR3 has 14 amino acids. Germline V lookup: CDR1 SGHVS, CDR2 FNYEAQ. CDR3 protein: CASSGTGDGETQYF. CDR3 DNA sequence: TGTGCCAGCAGCGGGACAGGGGATGGAGAGACCCAGTACTTC.

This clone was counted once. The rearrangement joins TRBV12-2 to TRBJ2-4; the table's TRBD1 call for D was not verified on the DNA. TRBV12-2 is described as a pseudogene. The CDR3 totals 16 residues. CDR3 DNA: TGTGCAAGTCGCTTAGCACAGCAACTAGCCAAAAACATTCAGTACTTC. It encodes CASRLAQQLAKNIQYF.

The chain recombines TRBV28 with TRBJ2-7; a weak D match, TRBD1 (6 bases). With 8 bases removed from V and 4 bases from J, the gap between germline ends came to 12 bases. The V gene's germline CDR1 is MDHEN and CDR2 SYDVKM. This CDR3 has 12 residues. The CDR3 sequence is CASAGRGYEQYF. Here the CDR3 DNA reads TGTGCCAGCGCTGGCAGGGGATACGAGCAGTACTTC. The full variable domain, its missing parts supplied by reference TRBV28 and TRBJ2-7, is DVKVTQSSRYLVKRTGEKVFLECVQDMDHENMFWYRQDPGLGLRLIYFSYDVKMKEKGDIPEGYSVSREKKERFSLILESASTNQTSMYLCASAGRGYEQYFGPGTRLTVT.

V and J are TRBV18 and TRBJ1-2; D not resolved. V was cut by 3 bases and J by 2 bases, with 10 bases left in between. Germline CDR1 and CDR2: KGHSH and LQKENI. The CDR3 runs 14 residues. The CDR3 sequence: CASSPSPGNYGYTF. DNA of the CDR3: TGTGCCAGCTCACCCTCACCGGGGAACTATGGCTACACCTTC.

The CDR3 nucleotides are TGTGCCAGCAGTCTCCAGGGAAGGCGGGAAAAACTGTTTTTT. Protein product: CASSLQGRREKLFF. The chain carries TRBV28 and TRBJ1-4; possible D gene TRBD1, 5 bases. V shed 5 bases and J shed 8 bases, with 15 bases lying between them. The CDR3 covers 14 residues. Germline CDR1 is MDHEN and CDR2 is SYDVKM.

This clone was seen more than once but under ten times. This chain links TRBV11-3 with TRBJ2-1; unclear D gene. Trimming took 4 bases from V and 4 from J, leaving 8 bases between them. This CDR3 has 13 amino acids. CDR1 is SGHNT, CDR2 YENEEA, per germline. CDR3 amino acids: CASSSMRYNEQFF. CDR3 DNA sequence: TGTGCCAGCAGCTCAATGAGGTACAATGAGCAGTTCTTC. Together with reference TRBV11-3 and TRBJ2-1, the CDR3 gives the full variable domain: EAGVVQSPRYKIIEKKQPVAFWCNPISGHNTLYWYLQNLGQGPELLIRYENEEAVDDSQLPKDRFSAERLKGVDSTLKIQPAELGDSAVYLCASSSMRYNEQFFGPGTRLTVL.

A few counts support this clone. CDR3 sequence reads: CASSLGQAANGYTF. Written as DNA, the CDR3 is TGTGCCAGCAGTCTAGGACAGGCAGCTAATGGCTACACCTTC. The chain combines TRBV6-5 with TRBJ1-2, with 7 bases aligning to TRBD1. Germline lookup yields CDR1 MNHEY and CDR2 SVGAGI. The CDR3 totals 14 residues. V gave up 5 bases and J gave up 6 bases; unmatched junction bases: 9.

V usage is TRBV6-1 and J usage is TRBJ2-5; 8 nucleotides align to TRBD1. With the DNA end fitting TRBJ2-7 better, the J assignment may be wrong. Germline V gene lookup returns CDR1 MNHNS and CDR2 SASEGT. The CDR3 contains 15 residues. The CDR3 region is CASRDRGGQAYEQYF. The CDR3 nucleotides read TGTGCCAGCAGAGACAGGGGAGGTCAGGCCTACGAGCAGTACTTC.

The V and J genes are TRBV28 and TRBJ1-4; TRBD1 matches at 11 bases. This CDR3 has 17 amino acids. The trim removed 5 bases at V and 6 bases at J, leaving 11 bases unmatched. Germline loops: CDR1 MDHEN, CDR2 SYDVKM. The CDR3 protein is CASSPPRGTGGDEKLFF. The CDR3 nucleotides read TGTGCCAGCAGTCCTCCACGTGGGACAGGGGGAGATGAAAAACTGTTTTTT.

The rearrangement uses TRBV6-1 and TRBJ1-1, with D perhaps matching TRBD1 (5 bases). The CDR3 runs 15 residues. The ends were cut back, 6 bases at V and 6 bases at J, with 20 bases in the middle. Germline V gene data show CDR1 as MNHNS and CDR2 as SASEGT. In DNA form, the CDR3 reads TGTGCCAGCAGGGGGCAGGGTAATCAGGCCGCTGAAGCTTTCTTT. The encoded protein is CASRGQGNQAAEAFF.

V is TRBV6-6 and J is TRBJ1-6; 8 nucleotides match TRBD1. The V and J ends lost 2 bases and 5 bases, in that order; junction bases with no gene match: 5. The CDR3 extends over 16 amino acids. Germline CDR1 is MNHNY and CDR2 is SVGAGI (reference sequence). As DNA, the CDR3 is TGTGCCAGCAGTTACGGGGACAGGAGGCATAATTCACCCCTCCACTTT. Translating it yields CASSYGDRRHNSPLHF.

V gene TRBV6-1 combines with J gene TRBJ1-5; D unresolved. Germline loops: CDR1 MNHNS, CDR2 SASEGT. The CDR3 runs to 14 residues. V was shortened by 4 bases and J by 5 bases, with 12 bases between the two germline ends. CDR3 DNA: TGTGCCAGCAGTGTGGCAGAAAATTATCAGCCCCAGCATTTT. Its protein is CASSVAENYQPQHF.

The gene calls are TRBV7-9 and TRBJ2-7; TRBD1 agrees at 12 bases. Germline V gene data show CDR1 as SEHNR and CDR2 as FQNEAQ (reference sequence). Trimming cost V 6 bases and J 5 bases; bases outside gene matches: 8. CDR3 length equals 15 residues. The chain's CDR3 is CASSLPGQGADEQYF. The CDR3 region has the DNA TGTGCCAGCAGTCTACCGGGACAGGGGGCTGACGAGCAGTACTTC.

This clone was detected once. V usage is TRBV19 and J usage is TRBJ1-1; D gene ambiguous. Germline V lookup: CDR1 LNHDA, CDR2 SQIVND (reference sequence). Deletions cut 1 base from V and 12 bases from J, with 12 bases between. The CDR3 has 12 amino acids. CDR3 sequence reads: CASSIGTVVPFF. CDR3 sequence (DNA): TGTGCCAGTAGTATAGGCACGGTGGTACCTTTCTTT.